Listed below are T cell receptor beta chains from one sample, sequenced in a study of T-cell reconstitution after alpha-beta-depleted transplantation in children. A single record per CDR3 protein comes from TCRdb applying MiXCR to the PCR reads. This sample has 330,000 or so distinct CDR3 sequences, with about 9.4% found just once. The source material was PBMCs, sampled before TCRalphabeta/CD19-depleted stem cell transplant. These TCRs come from a boy less than two years old with acute myeloid leukemia, due to receive a stem cell transplant. The CDR3 runs from the conserved cysteine through the conserved F or W. D genes are given only for firm matches. Rows may omit the clone size; those that give it use once, few, many or a size class.

J: TRBJ1-4
D: -
size: few
V: TRBV28
DNA: TGTGCCAGCAGTTTAGTGTGGAACACGGCTAATGAAAAACTGTTTTTT
CDR3: CASSLVWNTANEKLFF

J: TRBJ2-2
D: TRBD2
size: many
V: TRBV27
DNA: TGTGCCAGCAGTTCCCTATGGTCTAGCGGAAACACCGGGGAGCTGTTTTTT
CDR3: CASSSLWSSGNTGELFF

J: TRBJ2-5
D: -
size: many
V: TRBV29-1
DNA: TGCAGCGTTGAACCCGATTTCGAGACCCAGTACTTC
CDR3: CSVEPDFETQYF

J: TRBJ2-4
D: TRBD1
size: few
V: TRBV25-1
DNA: TGTGCCAGCAGTGAAGCACAGGGGGCCCTGGACATTCAGTACTTC
CDR3: CASSEAQGALDIQYF

J: TRBJ2-2
D: -
size: many
V: TRBV10-2
DNA: TGCGCCAGCAGTGAGAGGGGCCAGGTCAACACCGGGGAGCTGTTTTTT
CDR3: CASSERGQVNTGELFF

J: TRBJ2-7
D: TRBD2
size: many
V: TRBV29-1
DNA: TGCAGCGTTGAAGATAACTCGCGGGAGTACGAGCAGTACTTC
CDR3: CSVEDNSREYEQYF

J: TRBJ2-3
D: -
size: many
V: TRBV11-2
DNA: TGTGCCAGCAGCTTAGATGGAGGCGGGGGCACAGATACGCAGTATTTT
CDR3: CASSLDGGGGTDTQYF

J: TRBJ2-3
D: -
size: -
V: TRBV29-1
DNA: TGCAGCGTTGAAGAGATCCCGGGACCAGATACGCAGTATTTT
CDR3: CSVEEIPGPDTQYF

J: TRBJ2-1
D: TRBD1
size: many
V: TRBV12-3/TRBV12-4
DNA: TGTGCCAGCAGTTTAGGCGCAGGGGGAAACAATGAGCAGTTCTTC
CDR3: CASSLGAGGNNEQFF

J: TRBJ1-4
D: -
size: many
V: TRBV15
DNA: TGTGCCACCAGCTTCGGGGGGAGAGAAGAAAAACTGTTTTTT
CDR3: CATSFGGREEKLFF

J: TRBJ2-3
D: -
size: few
V: TRBV20-1
DNA: TGCAGTGCTACGGCCCCGGTACGGAGGGCATGGCCAGGGGCAGATACGCAGTATTTT
CDR3: CSATAPVRRAWPGADTQYF

J: TRBJ1-3
D: -
size: many
V: TRBV20-1
DNA: TGCAGTGCTAGAGGACAATCCCCCCGAGGCAACATATATTTT
CDR3: CSARGQSPRGNIYF

J: TRBJ2-3
D: -
size: many
V: TRBV15
DNA: TGTGCCACCAGCGGGCAGGGCGGAGATACGCAGTATTTT
CDR3: CATSGQGGDTQYF

J: TRBJ1-2
D: -
size: many
V: TRBV5-1
DNA: TGCGCCAGCAGCTTGGATGGAGGAAACTATGGCTACACCTTC
CDR3: CASSLDGGNYGYTF

J: TRBJ2-4
D: TRBD2
size: many
V: TRBV12-3/TRBV12-4
DNA: TGTGCCAGCAGGAAGCGGGAGGTACACATTCAGTACTTC
CDR3: CASRKREVHIQYF

J: TRBJ1-2
D: -
size: many
V: TRBV13
DNA: TGTGCCAGCAGCTTAGACAGAAGAGGCTACACCTTC
CDR3: CASSLDRRGYTF

J: TRBJ2-3
D: -
size: many
V: TRBV14
DNA: TGTGCCAGCAGCCAAGATCGTGGGGGTTTGGATACGCAGTATTTT
CDR3: CASSQDRGGLDTQYF

J: TRBJ2-1
D: -
size: -
V: TRBV20-1
DNA: TGCAGTGCGACCGCTAGGGGTGAGCAGTTCTTC
CDR3: CSATARGEQFF

J: TRBJ2-3
D: -
size: -
V: TRBV12-3/TRBV12-4
DNA: TGTGCCAGCAGCCCGAGCGGGTGGCCAGATACGCAGTATTTT
CDR3: CASSPSGWPDTQYF

J: TRBJ2-3
D: -
size: many
V: TRBV7-8
DNA: TGTGCCAGCAGCTTAAGTGGGGGGGCGTGGGATACGCAGTATTTT
CDR3: CASSLSGGAWDTQYF

J: TRBJ2-3
D: -
size: many
V: TRBV28
DNA: TGTGCCAGCAGTTTGAGACTAGTTCTTTACACAGATACGCAGTATTTT
CDR3: CASSLRLVLYTDTQYF

J: TRBJ2-7
D: TRBD1
size: -
V: TRBV15
DNA: TGTGCCACCAGCAGAGCACGGACAGGCTCCTACGACCAGTACTTC
CDR3: CATSRARTGSYDQYF

J: TRBJ2-1
D: -
size: few
V: TRBV3-1
DNA: TGTGCCAGCAGCGATACCCTATTCAGGGATGAGCAGTTCTTC
CDR3: CASSDTLFRDEQFF

J: TRBJ2-3
D: -
size: many
V: TRBV20-1
DNA: TGCAGTGCCCCGACGGGGCCCACAGATACGCAGTATTTT
CDR3: CSAPTGPTDTQYF

J: TRBJ2-5
D: TRBD2
size: many
V: TRBV5-1
DNA: TGCGCCAGCAGCCCGACAAGGACTAGCGGGGTCCAAGAGACCCAGTACTTC
CDR3: CASSPTRTSGVQETQYF

J: TRBJ2-5
D: -
size: many
V: TRBV4-3
DNA: TGCGCCAGCAGCCAAGGGCTCCGGGAGAGAGGCCAAGAGACCCAGTACTTC
CDR3: CASSQGLRERGQETQYF

J: TRBJ2-1
D: -
size: many
V: TRBV2
DNA: TGTGCCAGCAGTACCGGGACGGGGAGCTCCTACAATGAGCAGTTCTTC
CDR3: CASSTGTGSSYNEQFF

J: TRBJ2-7
D: -
size: many
V: TRBV7-9
DNA: TGTGCCAGCAGCTTGGTGGGGGTCGGCTCCTACGAGCAGTACTTC
CDR3: CASSLVGVGSYEQYF

J: TRBJ2-1
D: -
size: -
V: TRBV11-3
DNA: TGTGCCAGCAGCTGGGCCCCGGCGACCGAGCAGTTCTTC
CDR3: CASSWAPATEQFF

J: TRBJ2-5
D: TRBD1
size: many
V: TRBV5-1
DNA: TGCGCCAGCAGCTTGGAGGGGGCGAAAGAGACCCAGTACTTC
CDR3: CASSLEGAKETQYF

J: TRBJ2-2
D: -
size: many
V: TRBV7-9
DNA: TGTGCCAGCAGCTTAGGAACGGGAGATCGGACCGGGGAGCTGTTTTTT
CDR3: CASSLGTGDRTGELFF

J: TRBJ2-2
D: -
size: many
V: TRBV20-1
DNA: TGCAGTGCTAGAGATTTGACGGCCGCGAACACCGGGGAGCTGTTTTTT
CDR3: CSARDLTAANTGELFF

J: TRBJ2-7
D: -
size: -
V: TRBV7-6
DNA: TGTGCCAGCAGCCGGGGCGCCGGCGAGCAGTACTTC
CDR3: CASSRGAGEQYF

J: TRBJ1-4
D: -
size: many
V: TRBV10-3
DNA: TGTGCCATCAGTGAGTCGAGGCAGAAGAATGAAAAACTGTTTTTT
CDR3: CAISESRQKNEKLFF

J: TRBJ1-6
D: -
size: many
V: TRBV11-2
DNA: TGTGCCAGCAGCTTAGAAGTTGTCGCCGCCTATAATTCACCCCTCCACTTT
CDR3: CASSLEVVAAYNSPLHF

J: TRBJ2-2
D: -
size: many
V: TRBV29-1
DNA: TGCAGCGTTGAAGCAAAGGATAAGGAAGAGTATACCGGGGAGCTGTTTTTT
CDR3: CSVEAKDKEEYTGELFF

J: TRBJ1-5
D: -
size: many
V: TRBV29-1
DNA: TGCAGCGTTCGGGTCCCAGGGGCCCAGCATTTT
CDR3: CSVRVPGAQHF

J: TRBJ2-2
D: TRBD2
size: many
V: TRBV7-3
DNA: TGTGCCAGCAGCCCGGGGGGGGCTAGCACCGGGGAGCTGTTTTTT
CDR3: CASSPGGASTGELFF

J: TRBJ2-3
D: -
size: many
V: TRBV20-1
DNA: TGCAGTGCTAGAGATGTGGGGGAGATCACAGATACGCAGTATTTT
CDR3: CSARDVGEITDTQYF

J: TRBJ2-5
D: -
size: many
V: TRBV11-3
DNA: TGTGCCAGCAGCTTATGGGAGGGGGGTCGAGAGACCCAGTACTTC
CDR3: CASSLWEGGRETQYF

J: TRBJ1-2
D: -
size: many
V: TRBV28
DNA: TGTGCCAGCAATAGTCCAGGCGTAACGTATGGCTACACCTTC
CDR3: CASNSPGVTYGYTF

J: TRBJ1-5
D: -
size: many
V: TRBV2
DNA: TGTGCCAGCAGTTTGGACAGTGCCCAGCCCCAGCATTTT
CDR3: CASSLDSAQPQHF

J: TRBJ1-6
D: -
size: few
V: TRBV5-1
DNA: TGCGCCAGCAGCGCCGAGGACAGCTCCTATAATTCACCCCTCCACTTT
CDR3: CASSAEDSSYNSPLHF

J: TRBJ1-4
D: -
size: many
V: TRBV12-3/TRBV12-4
DNA: TGTGCCAGCAGTTATCGGGGTACTAATGAAAAACTGTTTTTT
CDR3: CASSYRGTNEKLFF

J: TRBJ2-7
D: TRBD1
size: many
V: TRBV28
DNA: TGTGCCAGCAGCTCGACAGGGGAGACCCACGAGCAGTACTTC
CDR3: CASSSTGETHEQYF

J: TRBJ1-6
D: TRBD1
size: -
V: TRBV12-3/TRBV12-4
DNA: TGTGCCAGCAGTTCCGACAGGGGTAATTCACCCTTCCACTTT
CDR3: CASSSDRGNSPFHF

J: TRBJ2-7
D: -
size: many
V: TRBV6-2/TRBV6-3
DNA: TGTGCCAGCAGTAAAAAGGGATTAGTTACCTCCTACGAGCAGTACTTC
CDR3: CASSKKGLVTSYEQYF

J: TRBJ2-2
D: -
size: many
V: TRBV20-1
DNA: TGCAGTGCTAGAGTTCACCCCTTACAGACACCGTCGCGGAGCGGGGAGCTGTTTTTT
CDR3: CSARVHPLQTPSRSGELFF

J: TRBJ2-7
D: -
size: many
V: TRBV20-1
DNA: TGCAGTGCTAGAGATCAGTACGAGCAGTACTTC
CDR3: CSARDQYEQYF

J: TRBJ2-2
D: TRBD1
size: -
V: TRBV12-5
DNA: TGTGCTAGTGGTTTGGTACGTCAGGGGGCTAGGACCGGGGAGCTGTTTTTT
CDR3: CASGLVRQGARTGELFF

J: TRBJ1-1
D: -
size: many
V: TRBV7-2
DNA: TGTGCCAGCAGCCCAAGCTTCGCCCTGAACACTGAAGCTTTCTTT
CDR3: CASSPSFALNTEAFF

J: TRBJ1-5
D: -
size: -
V: TRBV12-3/TRBV12-4
DNA: TGTGCCAGCAGTCTCCGGGACGGCGTCAATCAGCCCCAGCATTTT
CDR3: CASSLRDGVNQPQHF

J: TRBJ2-3
D: -
size: many
V: TRBV7-7
DNA: TGTGCTAGCAGCCCACTCAGGGATACGCAGTATTTT
CDR3: CASSPLRDTQYF

J: TRBJ2-3
D: -
size: many
V: TRBV12-3/TRBV12-4
DNA: TGTGCCAGCAGTTTAATTTATCCCGGAGGGACAGATACGCAGTATTTT
CDR3: CASSLIYPGGTDTQYF

J: TRBJ2-5
D: -
size: many
V: TRBV21-1
DNA: TGTGCCAGCAGCAAAGGCCCCCCCGACAGGGCCCCCCAAGAGACCCAGTACTTC
CDR3: CASSKGPPDRAPQETQYF

J: TRBJ1-3
D: TRBD1
size: many
V: TRBV28
DNA: TGTGCCAGCAGTTTATTCGGGACAGGGAGTAACACCATATATTTT
CDR3: CASSLFGTGSNTIYF

J: TRBJ1-1
D: -
size: many
V: TRBV29-1
DNA: TGCAGCGTTGATGAGGGACTGAACACTGAAGCTTTCTTT
CDR3: CSVDEGLNTEAFF

J: TRBJ2-1
D: -
size: many
V: TRBV7-9
DNA: TGTGCCAGCAGCTTACGGCAGGGATCCTACAATGAGCAGTTCTTC
CDR3: CASSLRQGSYNEQFF

J: TRBJ2-5
D: -
size: many
V: TRBV28
DNA: TGTGCCAGCAGTTTAACAGGGTACCAAGAGACCCAGTACTTC
CDR3: CASSLTGYQETQYF